This TCR beta chain was documented in a study of blood T cell repertoires in COVID-19. Study details: From the United States, Italy and Spain came samples of acute and convalescent COVID-19. In each case, the material was cDNA or gDNA derived from T cells, B-cell-depleted T cells, or PBMCs.

Recovery meant two consecutive negative NP/OP PCR tests, professional clearance, or resolved symptoms. Libraries were prepared by immunoSEQ multiplex PCR; TCRdb keeps only in-frame clonotypes and omits some of them. The sample lists 200,000 to 250,000 clones; 88% were seen once. The sequence was collected from a woman in her twenties or thirties who had recovered from COVID-19. Sequenced: PBMCs or T cells enriched from blood (not recorded which).

This CDR3 reads CASSISGRHNEQFF. In nucleotides, the CDR3 is TGTGCCAGTAGTATATCGGGAAGGCACAATGAGCAGTTCTTC. The V and J genes are TRBV19 and TRBJ2-1; possibly TRBD2 for D (5 bases). The V end was cut by 2 bases, the J end by 5 bases, with 10 bases between. In germline, CDR1 is LNHDA, CDR2 SQIVND (reference sequence). The CDR3 consists of 14 residues.